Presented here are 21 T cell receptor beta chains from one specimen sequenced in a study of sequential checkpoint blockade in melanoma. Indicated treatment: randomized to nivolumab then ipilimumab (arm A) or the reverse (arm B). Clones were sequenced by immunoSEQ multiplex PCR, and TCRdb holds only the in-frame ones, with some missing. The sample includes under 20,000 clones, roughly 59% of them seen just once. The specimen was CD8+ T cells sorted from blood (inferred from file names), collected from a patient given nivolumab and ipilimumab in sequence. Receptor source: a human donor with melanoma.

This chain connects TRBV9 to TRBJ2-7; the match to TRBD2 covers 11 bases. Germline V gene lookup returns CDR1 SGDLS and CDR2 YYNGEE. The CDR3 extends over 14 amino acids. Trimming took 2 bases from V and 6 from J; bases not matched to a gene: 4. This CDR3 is CASSVTSGMSEQYF. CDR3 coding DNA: TGTGCCAGCAGCGTGACTAGCGGGATGAGCGAGCAGTACTTC.

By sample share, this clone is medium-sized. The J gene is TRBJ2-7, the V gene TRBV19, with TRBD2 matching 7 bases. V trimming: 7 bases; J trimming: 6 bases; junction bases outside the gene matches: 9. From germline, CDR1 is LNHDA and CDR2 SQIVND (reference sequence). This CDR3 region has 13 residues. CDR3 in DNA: TGTGCCAGTAATAATCCTCCGGGAGGCGAGCAGTACTTC. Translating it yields CASNNPPGGEQYF.

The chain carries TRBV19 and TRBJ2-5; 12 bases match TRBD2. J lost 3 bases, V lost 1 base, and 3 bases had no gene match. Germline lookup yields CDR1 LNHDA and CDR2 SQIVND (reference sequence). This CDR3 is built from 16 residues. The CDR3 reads CASSIGWTSGKETQYF. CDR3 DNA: TGTGCCAGTAGTATAGGTTGGACTAGCGGGAAAGAGACCCAGTACTTC.

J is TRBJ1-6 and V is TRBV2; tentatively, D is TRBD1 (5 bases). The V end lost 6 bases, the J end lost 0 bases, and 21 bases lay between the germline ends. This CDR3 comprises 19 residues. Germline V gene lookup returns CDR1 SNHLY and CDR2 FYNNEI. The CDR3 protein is CASRVQEVYGSSYNSPLHF. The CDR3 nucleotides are TGTGCCAGCAGGGTACAGGAAGTTTACGGCAGCTCCTATAATTCACCCCTCCACTTT. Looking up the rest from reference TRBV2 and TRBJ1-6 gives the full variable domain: EPEVTQTPSHQVTQMGQEVILRCVPISNHLYFYWYRQILGQKVEFLVSFYNNEISEKSEIFDDQFSVERPDGSNFTLKIRSTKLEDSAMYFCASRVQEVYGSSYNSPLHFGNGTRLTVT.

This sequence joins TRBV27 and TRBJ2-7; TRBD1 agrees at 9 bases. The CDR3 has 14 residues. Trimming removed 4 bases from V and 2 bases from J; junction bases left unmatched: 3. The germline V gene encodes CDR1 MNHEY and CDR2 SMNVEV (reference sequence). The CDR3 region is CASSYRDRAYEQYF. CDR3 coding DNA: TGTGCCAGCAGTTACCGGGACAGGGCCTACGAGCAGTACTTC.

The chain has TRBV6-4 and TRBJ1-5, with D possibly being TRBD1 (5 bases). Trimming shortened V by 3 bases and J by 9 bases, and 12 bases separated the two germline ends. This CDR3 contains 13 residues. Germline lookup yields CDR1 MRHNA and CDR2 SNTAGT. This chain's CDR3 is CASSDRRGGPQHF. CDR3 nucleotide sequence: TGTGCCAGCAGTGATCGACGGGGGGGGCCCCAGCATTTT.

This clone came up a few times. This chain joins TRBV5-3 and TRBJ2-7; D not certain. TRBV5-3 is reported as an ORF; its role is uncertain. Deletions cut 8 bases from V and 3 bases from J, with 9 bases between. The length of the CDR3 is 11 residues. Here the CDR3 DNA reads TGTGCCAGCAGCCTCGGCTACGAGCAGTACTTC. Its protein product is CASSLGYEQYF.

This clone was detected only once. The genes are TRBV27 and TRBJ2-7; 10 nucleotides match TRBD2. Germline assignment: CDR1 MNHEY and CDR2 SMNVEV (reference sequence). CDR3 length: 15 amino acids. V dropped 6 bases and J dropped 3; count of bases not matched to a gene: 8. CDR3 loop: CASRPLAGGRYEQYF. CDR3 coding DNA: TGTGCCAGCAGACCCTTAGCGGGAGGCCGCTACGAGCAGTACTTC.

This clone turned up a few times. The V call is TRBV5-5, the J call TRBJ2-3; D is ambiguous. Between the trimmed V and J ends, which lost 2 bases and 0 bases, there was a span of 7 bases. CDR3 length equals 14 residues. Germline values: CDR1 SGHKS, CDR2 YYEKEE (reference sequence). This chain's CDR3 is CASSFYGSTDTQYF. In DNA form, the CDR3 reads TGTGCCAGCAGCTTCTACGGGAGCACAGATACGCAGTATTTT. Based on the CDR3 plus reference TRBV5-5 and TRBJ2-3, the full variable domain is DAGVTQSPTHLIKTRGQQVTLRCSPISGHKSVSWYQQVLGQGPQFIFQYYEKEERGRGNFPDRFSARQFPNYSSELNVNALLLGDSALYLCASSFYGSTDTQYFGPGTRLTVL.

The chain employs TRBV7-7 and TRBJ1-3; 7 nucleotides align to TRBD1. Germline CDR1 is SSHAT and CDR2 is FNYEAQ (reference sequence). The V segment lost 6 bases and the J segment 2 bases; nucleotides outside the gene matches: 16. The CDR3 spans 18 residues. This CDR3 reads CASSSGTAIESAGNTIYF. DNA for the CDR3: TGTGCCAGCAGTTCCGGGACAGCAATAGAAAGCGCTGGAAACACCATATATTTT.

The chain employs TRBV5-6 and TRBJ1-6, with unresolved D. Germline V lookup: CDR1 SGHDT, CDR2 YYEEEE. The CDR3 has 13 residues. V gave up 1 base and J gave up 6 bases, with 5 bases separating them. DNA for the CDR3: TGTGCCAGCAGCTTGAATCTTAATTCACCCCTCCACTTT. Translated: CASSLNLNSPLHF.

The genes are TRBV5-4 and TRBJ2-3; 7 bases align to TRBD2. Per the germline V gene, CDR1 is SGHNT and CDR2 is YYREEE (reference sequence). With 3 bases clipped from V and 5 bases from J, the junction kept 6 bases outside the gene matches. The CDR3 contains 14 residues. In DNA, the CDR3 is TGTGCCAGCAGCTGGGGGGGTGTTGGAGATACGCAGTATTTT. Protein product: CASSWGGVGDTQYF.

The CDR3 loop reads CASSAPDSPEGYTF. DNA for the CDR3: TGTGCCAGCAGTGCCCCGGACAGTCCTGAGGGCTACACCTTC. The rearrangement uses TRBV2 and TRBJ1-2; a weak D match, TRBD1 (6 bases). Germline loops: CDR1 SNHLY, CDR2 FYNNEI. This CDR3 is 14 amino acids long. Trimming took off 4 bases at V and 8 bases at J, with 17 bases between the two ends.

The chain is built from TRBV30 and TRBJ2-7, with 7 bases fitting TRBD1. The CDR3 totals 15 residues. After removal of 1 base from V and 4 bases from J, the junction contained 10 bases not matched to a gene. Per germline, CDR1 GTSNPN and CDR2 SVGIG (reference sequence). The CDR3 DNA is TGTGCCTGGAGTGCAGTAGACAGGGAACGATACGAGCAGTACTTC. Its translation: CAWSAVDRERYEQYF.

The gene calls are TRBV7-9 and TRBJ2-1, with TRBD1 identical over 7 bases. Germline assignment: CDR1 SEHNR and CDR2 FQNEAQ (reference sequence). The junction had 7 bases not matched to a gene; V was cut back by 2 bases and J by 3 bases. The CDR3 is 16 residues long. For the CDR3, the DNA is TGTGCCAGCAGCTTATTCGCGACAGGGAGCTACAATGAGCAGTTCTTC. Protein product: CASSLFATGSYNEQFF.

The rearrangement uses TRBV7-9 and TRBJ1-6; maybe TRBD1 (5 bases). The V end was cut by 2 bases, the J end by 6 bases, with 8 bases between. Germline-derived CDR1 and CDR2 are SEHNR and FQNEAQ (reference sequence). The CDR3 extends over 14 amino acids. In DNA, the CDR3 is TGTGCCAGCAGCTTACCACAGGCTAATTCACCCCTCCACTTT. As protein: CASSLPQANSPLHF.

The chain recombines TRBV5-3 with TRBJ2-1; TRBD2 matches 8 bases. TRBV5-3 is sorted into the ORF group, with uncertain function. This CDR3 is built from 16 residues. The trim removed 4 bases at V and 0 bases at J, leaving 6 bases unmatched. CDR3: CARSPLAGFSYNEQFF. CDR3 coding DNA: TGTGCCAGAAGCCCCCTAGCGGGCTTCTCCTACAATGAGCAGTTCTTC.

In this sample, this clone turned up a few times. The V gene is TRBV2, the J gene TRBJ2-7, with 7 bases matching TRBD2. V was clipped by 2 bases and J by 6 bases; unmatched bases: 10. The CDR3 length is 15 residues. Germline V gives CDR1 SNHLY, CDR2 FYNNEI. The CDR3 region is CASSERMRGTGEQYF. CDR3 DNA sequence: TGTGCCAGCAGTGAAAGGATGCGGGGGACGGGCGAGCAGTACTTC.

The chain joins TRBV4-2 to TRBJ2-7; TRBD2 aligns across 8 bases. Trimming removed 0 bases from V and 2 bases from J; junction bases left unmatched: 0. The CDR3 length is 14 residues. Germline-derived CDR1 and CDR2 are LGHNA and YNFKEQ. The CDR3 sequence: CASSQEAGAYEQYF. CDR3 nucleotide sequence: TGTGCCAGCAGCCAAGAAGCGGGAGCCTACGAGCAGTACTTC.

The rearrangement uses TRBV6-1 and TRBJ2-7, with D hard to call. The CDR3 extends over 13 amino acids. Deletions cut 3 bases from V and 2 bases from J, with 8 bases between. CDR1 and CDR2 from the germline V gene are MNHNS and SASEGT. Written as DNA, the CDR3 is TGTGCCAGCAGTGAGGTTCAGACCTACGAGCAGTACTTC. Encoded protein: CASSEVQTYEQYF.

The CDR3 region is CASSEGQGAYTGELFF. The CDR3 DNA sequence: TGTGCCAGCAGTGAGGGACAGGGGGCCTACACCGGGGAGCTGTTTTTT. V gene TRBV2 combines with J gene TRBJ2-2, with 12 bases identical to TRBD1. The germline V gene has CDR1 SNHLY and CDR2 FYNNEI. J gave up 3 bases and V 3 bases, and 2 bases lay outside the gene matches. The CDR3 contains 16 residues.